The 32 T cell receptor beta chains reported below all come from one sample, sequenced in a study of blood T cell repertoires in COVID-19. TCRdb's copy holds only in-frame clones and misses some; the assay was immunoSEQ multiplex PCR. The sample lists 410,000 or so clones; around 89% were seen once. Material: peripheral blood. The source of these receptors is a woman aged 40 to 50 with COVID-19, enrolled during active disease.

V gene TRBV5-4 combines with J gene TRBJ1-2, with D perhaps TRBD1 (5 bases). Germline V gene sequence: CDR1 SGHNT, CDR2 YYREEE (reference sequence). The CDR3 runs 13 residues. V gave up 8 bases and J gave up 3 bases, with 14 bases separating them. The CDR3 nucleotides are TGTGCCAGTAGACCGGACAATTACTATGGCTACACCTTC. Translated, it gives CASRPDNYYGYTF.

This chain connects TRBV19 to TRBJ2-2; tentatively, D is TRBD1 (6 bases). Germline CDR1 LNHDA, CDR2 SQIVND (reference sequence). The ends were cut back, 4 bases at V and 4 bases at J, with 13 bases in the middle. The CDR3 is 15 residues long. The CDR3 nucleotides are TGTGCCAGTAGTAGAAACAGGGCCGGCACCGGGGAGCTGTTTTTT. Translated, it gives CASSRNRAGTGELFF.

This chain connects TRBV27 to TRBJ1-1; 10 bases line up with TRBD1. Germline V CDR1 and CDR2: MNHEY, SMNVEV (reference sequence). V gave up 5 bases and J gave up 10 bases; unmatched junction bases: 7. The CDR3 extends over 13 amino acids. Written as DNA, the CDR3 is TGTGCCAGCAGTATAGACAGGGGGCGAGTAGCTTTCTTT. Translated: CASSIDRGRVAFF.

The chain employs TRBV4-3 and TRBJ1-1; D perhaps matches TRBD1 (6 bases). The germline V gene encodes CDR1 LGHNA and CDR2 YSLEER. This CDR3 is 17 amino acids long. The V and J ends lost 0 bases and 3 bases respectively, with 17 bases between them. In DNA, the CDR3 is TGCGCCAGCAGCCAAGATTTCAAAGGGGGAGTTGACACTGAAGCTTTCTTT. As protein: CASSQDFKGGVDTEAFF.

The chain links TRBV6-5 to TRBJ2-7; D perhaps matches TRBD1 (6 bases). With 5 bases removed from V and 5 bases from J, the gap between germline ends came to 16 bases. CDR3 length: 14 residues. The V gene's germline CDR1 is MNHEY and CDR2 SVGAGI. The CDR3 loop reads CASSMGQGYHEQYF. The CDR3 DNA follows: TGTGCCAGCAGTATGGGCCAGGGGTACCACGAGCAGTACTTC.

A note on this clone: Other DNA sequences of this sample code for an identical CDR3. V gene TRBV30 combines with J gene TRBJ1-5; D gene unclear. Germline CDR1 is GTSNPN and CDR2 is SVGIG (reference sequence). The V gene lost 1 base and the J gene lost 1 base, with 5 bases spanning the gap. This CDR3 is 13 amino acids long. CDR3 amino acids: CAWSGGSNQPQHF. CDR3 DNA: TGTGCCTGGAGTGGAGGGAGCAATCAGCCCCAGCATTTT.

The rearrangement uses TRBV5-1 and TRBJ1-4; D remains unclear. Germline values: CDR1 SGHRS, CDR2 YFSETQ. V dropped 5 bases and J dropped 0 bases, with 8 bases sitting between them. The CDR3 has 14 amino acids. CDR3 loop: CASSTEPTNEKLFF. Here the CDR3 DNA reads TGCGCCAGCAGTACCGAGCCAACTAATGAAAAACTGTTTTTT.

This chain connects TRBV5-1 to TRBJ1-1; 9 positions agree with TRBD1. V trimming: 0 bases; J trimming: 11 bases; junction bases outside the gene matches: 8. The CDR3 length is 14 residues. The V gene's germline CDR1 is SGHRS and CDR2 YFSETQ. The CDR3 loop reads CASSLAGQGSDAFF. CDR3 sequence (DNA): TGCGCCAGCAGCTTGGCCGGACAGGGGAGCGATGCTTTCTTT.

Points on this clone: The same CDR3 is also encoded by other DNA sequences in this sample. The chain joins TRBV5-1 to TRBJ2-1; D perhaps matches TRBD2 (6 bases). Trimming stripped 0 bases from V and 0 bases from J, with 7 bases between. Germline assignment: CDR1 SGHRS and CDR2 YFSETQ. The CDR3 length is 15 residues. The CDR3 loop reads CASSLGGTSYNEQFF. Written as DNA, the CDR3 is TGCGCCAGCAGCTTGGGCGGGACCTCCTACAATGAGCAGTTCTTC. The full variable domain, its missing parts supplied by reference TRBV5-1 and TRBJ2-1, is KAGVTQTPRYLIKTRGQQVTLSCSPISGHRSVSWYQQTPGQGLQFLFEYFSETQRNKGNFPGRFSGRQFSNSRSEMNVSTLELGDSALYLCASSLGGTSYNEQFFGPGTRLTVL.

The chain is built from TRBV28 and TRBJ1-1; 8 nucleotides line up with TRBD1. The V gene end was trimmed by 0 bases and the J gene end by 4 bases; junction bases not matched to a gene: 4. CDR1 is MDHEN, CDR2 SYDVKM, per germline. This CDR3 is 15 amino acids long. CDR3 protein: CASSLWDRVGTEAFF. Here the CDR3 DNA reads TGTGCCAGCAGTTTATGGGACAGGGTAGGCACTGAAGCTTTCTTT. Supplemented by reference TRBV28 and TRBJ1-1, the full variable domain reads DVKVTQSSRYLVKRTGEKVFLECVQDMDHENMFWYRQDPGLGLRLIYFSYDVKMKEKGDIPEGYSVSREKKERFSLILESASTNQTSMYLCASSLWDRVGTEAFFGQGTRLTVV.

This sequence joins TRBV29-1 and TRBJ1-1, with D maybe TRBD1 (6 bases). This CDR3 spans 15 amino acids. Germline V gene sequence: CDR1 SQVTM, CDR2 ANQGSEA. The germline V and J ends were trimmed by 1 base and 2 bases, with 14 bases remaining between them. The CDR3 region is CSVEVRGAINTEAFF. The CDR3 DNA sequence: TGCAGCGTTGAAGTCCGGGGGGCGATCAACACTGAAGCTTTCTTT.

The chain is built from TRBV24-1 and TRBJ1-2, with a weak D call TRBD1 (6 bases). From germline, CDR1 is KGHDR and CDR2 SFDVKD. V was pared by 5 bases and J by 8 bases, with 14 bases between. This CDR3 is built from 13 residues. The CDR3 region is CATSARGSWGYTF. Written as DNA, the CDR3 is TGTGCCACCAGTGCCAGGGGCTCTTGGGGCTACACCTTC.

J is TRBJ1-1 and V is TRBV6-4, with 9 bases that match TRBD1. The CDR3 totals 14 residues. The germline gives CDR1 MRHNA, CDR2 SNTAGT. With V trimmed by 8 bases and J by 3 bases, 7 bases remained unmatched. The CDR3 sequence is CASRLRQGDTEAFF. The DNA for the CDR3 is TGTGCCAGCCGTTTAAGACAGGGGGACACTGAAGCTTTCTTT.

The sample holds one count of this clone. This sequence joins TRBV2 and TRBJ2-6; a possible D gene is TRBD1 (6 bases). The ends were cut back, 8 bases at V and 0 bases at J, with 14 bases in the middle. Germline CDR1 SNHLY, CDR2 FYNNEI. The CDR3 spans 16 residues. The CDR3 loop is CASRGQGHSGANVLTF. CDR3 bases: TGTGCCAGCCGTGGGCAGGGGCACTCTGGGGCCAACGTCCTGACTTTC.

This clone appeared a single time. The rearrangement uses TRBV6-5 and TRBJ1-1; perhaps TRBD1 as D (5 bases). The V gene's germline CDR1 is MNHEY and CDR2 SVGAGI. The CDR3 spans 13 residues. V was pared by 10 bases and J by 0 bases, with 12 bases between. In DNA form, the CDR3 reads TGTGCCACATTACAGGAGATGAACACTGAAGCTTTCTTT. Translation gives CATLQEMNTEAFF.

This chain links TRBV6-5 with TRBJ2-7; D might be TRBD2 (6 bases). The germline V gene encodes CDR1 MNHEY and CDR2 SVGAGI. Trimming left V 4 bases short and J 0 bases short, with 10 bases between. The CDR3 loop spans 14 amino acids. CDR3 bases: TGTGCCAGCAGTTTGGGACTTTCCTCCTACGAGCAGTACTTC. It codes for CASSLGLSSYEQYF.

V is TRBV29-1 and J is TRBJ1-2; 7 bases are a match to TRBD1. CDR3 length equals 12 residues. The V gene's germline CDR1 is SQVTM and CDR2 ANQGSEA. The CDR3 sequence is CNVPDRLHGYTF. The CDR3 bases are TGCAACGTCCCGGACAGGCTCCATGGCTACACCTTC.

This clone was picked up many times. The rearrangement uses TRBV19 and TRBJ1-1, with D unclear. The CDR3 spans 14 residues. Per the germline V gene, CDR1 is LNHDA and CDR2 is SQIVND (reference sequence). V shed 5 bases and J shed 1 base, with 11 bases lying between them. The CDR3: CASSDGQENTEAFF. The CDR3 nucleotides read TGTGCCAGTAGTGATGGCCAGGAGAACACTGAAGCTTTCTTT.

This clone was seen a few times. This sample includes further DNA sequences coding for the same CDR3. The rearrangement uses TRBV28 and TRBJ2-7, with D hard to call. This CDR3 spans 10 amino acids. CDR1 and CDR2 from the germline V gene are MDHEN and SYDVKM. Trimming cost V 6 bases and J 2 bases, with 2 bases left between them. The CDR3 loop is CASSTYEQYF. CDR3 coding DNA: TGTGCCAGCAGCACCTACGAGCAGTACTTC.

V is TRBV11-2 and J is TRBJ1-1; 8 bases map to TRBD1. Trimming cost V 3 bases and J 6 bases; bases outside gene matches: 6. Germline V gene sequence: CDR1 SGHAT, CDR2 FQNNGV. The CDR3 is 14 residues long. The CDR3 is CASSFKAGGPEAFF. CDR3 sequence (DNA): TGTGCCAGCAGCTTTAAGGCAGGGGGCCCTGAAGCTTTCTTT.

This clone is a singleton in its sample. The chain carries TRBV28 and TRBJ1-5; 7 bases align to TRBD1. Per germline, CDR1 MDHEN and CDR2 SYDVKM. J was trimmed by 0 bases and V by 6 bases; bases with no gene match: 26. The CDR3 runs to 22 residues. This CDR3 is CASRNPALDRAVSRYSNQPQHF. The CDR3 DNA reads as TGTGCCAGCAGAAATCCCGCCCTCGACAGGGCCGTATCCCGCTATAGCAATCAGCCCCAGCATTTT.

The gene calls are TRBV19 and TRBJ1-2, with TRBD1 matching 8 bases. In germline, CDR1 is LNHDA, CDR2 SQIVND (reference sequence). The ends lost 3 bases at V and 8 bases at J; junction bases unmatched: 5. The CDR3 has 13 residues. This CDR3 is CASSMTGAGGYTF. CDR3 sequence (DNA): TGTGCCAGTAGTATGACAGGGGCGGGAGGCTACACCTTC.

The chain combines TRBV30 with TRBJ1-6, with D tentatively TRBD1 (6 bases). Germline values: CDR1 GTSNPN, CDR2 SVGIG (reference sequence). Trimming stripped 0 bases from V and 8 bases from J, with 23 bases between. The CDR3 runs to 18 residues. CDR3 nucleotide sequence: TGTGCCTGGAGTGTACGGGCGGGGGCGACTGGGGGGGATTCACCCCTCCACTTT. It yields the protein CAWSVRAGATGGDSPLHF.

The CDR3: CASAGTYYGYTF. CDR3 in DNA: TGTGCCAGCGCGGGAACCTATTATGGCTACACCTTC. This chain connects TRBV27 to TRBJ1-2; no clear D. The CDR3 length is 12 residues. V was cut by 8 bases and J by 5 bases, with 12 bases left in between. Germline CDR1 is MNHEY and CDR2 is SMNVEV (reference sequence).

This rearrangement joins TRBV9 to TRBJ2-6; unclear D gene. V was cut by 4 bases and J by 0 bases, with 8 bases left in between. Germline CDR1 and CDR2: SGDLS and YYNGEE. The CDR3 covers 15 residues. The CDR3: CASSPRNSGANVLTF. CDR3 nucleotides: TGTGCCAGCAGCCCTAGGAACTCTGGGGCCAACGTCCTGACTTTC. Full variable domain (missing parts from reference TRBV9 and TRBJ2-6): DSGVTQTPKHLITATGQRVTLRCSPRSGDLSVYWYQQSLDQGLQFLIQYYNGEERAKGNILERFSAQQFPDLHSELNLSSLELGDSALYFCASSPRNSGANVLTFGAGSRLTVL.

This chain uses TRBV30 with TRBJ2-1, with 14 bases that match TRBD2. CDR3 length: 20 residues. The ends lost 2 bases at V and 0 bases at J; junction bases unmatched: 12. Germline lookup yields CDR1 GTSNPN and CDR2 SVGIG (reference sequence). The CDR3 region has the DNA TGTGCCTGGAGTCCAGCCGGGACTAGCGGGAGTCGGCGCTCCTACAATGAGCAGTTCTTC. Its translation is CAWSPAGTSGSRRSYNEQFF. Filled out from reference TRBV30 and TRBJ2-1, the complete variable domain reads SQTIHQWPATLVQPVGSPLSLECTVEGTSNPNLYWYRQAAGRGLQLLFYSVGIGQISSEVPQNLSASRPQDRQFILSSKKLLLSDSGFYLCAWSPAGTSGSRRSYNEQFFGPGTRLTVL.

The chain uses TRBV28 and TRBJ2-7, with TRBD1 identical over 7 bases. Germline values: CDR1 MDHEN, CDR2 SYDVKM. V dropped 6 bases and J dropped 3; count of bases not matched to a gene: 11. This CDR3 spans 15 amino acids. The CDR3 bases are TGTGCCAGCAGACGAGAACAGGGGAGAGACTACGAGCAGTACTTC. Translation gives CASRREQGRDYEQYF.

In this sample, this clone turned up once. The chain employs TRBV5-1 and TRBJ1-1, with D possibly matching TRBD1 (6 bases). Trimming left V 4 bases short and J 4 bases short, with 11 bases between. This CDR3 has 13 amino acids. The germline V gene encodes CDR1 SGHRS and CDR2 YFSETQ. CDR3 DNA: TGCGCCAGCAGCATAGGGGGTCGCACTGAAGCTTTCTTT. Amino acid sequence: CASSIGGRTEAFF.

V usage is TRBV5-1 and J usage is TRBJ1-4; D might be TRBD1 (5 bases). The CDR3 loop spans 21 amino acids. The ends were cut back, 4 bases at V and 0 bases at J, with 28 bases in the middle. Germline lookup yields CDR1 SGHRS and CDR2 YFSETQ. The CDR3, as DNA: TGCGCCAGCAGCATTGGGGCCTTACGCAACCCCCCTCACGCAACTAATGAAAAACTGTTTTTT. This encodes CASSIGALRNPPHATNEKLFF.

The V call is TRBV19, the J call TRBJ2-2, with D maybe TRBD1 (5 bases). Germline V gene sequence: CDR1 LNHDA, CDR2 SQIVND (reference sequence). V was trimmed by 3 bases and J by 6 bases, leaving 5 bases between them. The CDR3 totals 12 residues. This chain's CDR3 is CASSIRAGELFF. The CDR3 DNA reads as TGTGCCAGTAGTATCAGGGCCGGGGAGCTGTTTTTT.

This clone was seen a single time. This CDR3 is CASSLILNRGDEKLFF. Here the CDR3 DNA reads TGCGCCAGCAGCCTCATTCTAAACAGGGGGGATGAAAAACTGTTTTTT. The J gene is TRBJ1-4, the V gene TRBV4-1; the match to TRBD1 covers 8 bases. There are 16 residues in the CDR3. After removal of 4 bases from V and 6 bases from J, the junction contained 10 bases not matched to a gene. The germline gives CDR1 MGHRA, CDR2 YSYEKL.

The chain carries TRBV7-2 and TRBJ2-7; weak D call: TRBD1 (6 bases). Germline-derived CDR1 and CDR2 are SGHTA and FQGNSA. The V end lost 1 base, the J end lost 2 bases, and 12 bases lay between the germline ends. This CDR3 region has 15 residues. In DNA form, the CDR3 reads TGTGCCAGCAGCTTAGGCGGACAGTTCCCCTACGAGCAGTACTTC. Its protein is CASSLGGQFPYEQYF.